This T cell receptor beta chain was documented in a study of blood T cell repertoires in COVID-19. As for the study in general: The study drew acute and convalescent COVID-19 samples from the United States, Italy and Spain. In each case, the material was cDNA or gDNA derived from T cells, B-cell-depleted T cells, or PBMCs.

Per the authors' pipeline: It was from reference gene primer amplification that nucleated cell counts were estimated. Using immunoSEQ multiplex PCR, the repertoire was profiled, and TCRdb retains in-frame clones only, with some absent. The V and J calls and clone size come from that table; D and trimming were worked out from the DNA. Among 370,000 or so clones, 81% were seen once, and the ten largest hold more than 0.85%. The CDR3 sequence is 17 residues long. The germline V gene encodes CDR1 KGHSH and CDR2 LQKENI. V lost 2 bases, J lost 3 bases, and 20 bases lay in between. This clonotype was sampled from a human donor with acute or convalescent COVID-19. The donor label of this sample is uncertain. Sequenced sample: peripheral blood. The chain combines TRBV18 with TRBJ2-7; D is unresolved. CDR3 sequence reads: CASSPIGFIRLDYEQYF. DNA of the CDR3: TGTGCCAGCTCACCAATTGGGTTTATACGGCTAGACTACGAGCAGTACTTC. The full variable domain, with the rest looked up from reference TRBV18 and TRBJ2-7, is NAGVMQNPRHLVRRRGQEARLRCSPMKGHSHVYWYRQLPEEGLKFMVYLQKENIIDESGMPKERFSAEFPKEGPSILRIQQVVRGDSAAYFCASSPIGFIRLDYEQYFGPGTRLTVT.